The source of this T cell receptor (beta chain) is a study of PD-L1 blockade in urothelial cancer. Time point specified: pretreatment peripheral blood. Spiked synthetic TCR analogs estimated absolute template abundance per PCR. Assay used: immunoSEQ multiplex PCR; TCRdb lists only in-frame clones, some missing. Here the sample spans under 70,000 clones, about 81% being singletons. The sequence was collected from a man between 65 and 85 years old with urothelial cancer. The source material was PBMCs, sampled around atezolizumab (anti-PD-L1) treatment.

The CDR3 DNA is TGCGCCAGCAGCCTTCAGACAGGGAGCACTGAAGCTTTCTTT. Residues: CASSLQTGSTEAFF. The rearrangement uses TRBV5-1 and TRBJ1-1; 7 bases fit TRBD1. CDR1 is SGHRS, CDR2 YFSETQ, per germline. V dropped 4 bases and J dropped 4; count of bases not matched to a gene: 7. This CDR3 is built from 14 residues. Drawing the rest from reference TRBV5-1 and TRBJ1-1, the complete variable domain is KAGVTQTPRYLIKTRGQQVTLSCSPISGHRSVSWYQQTPGQGLQFLFEYFSETQRNKGNFPGRFSGRQFSNSRSEMNVSTLELGDSALYLCASSLQTGSTEAFFGQGTRLTVV.